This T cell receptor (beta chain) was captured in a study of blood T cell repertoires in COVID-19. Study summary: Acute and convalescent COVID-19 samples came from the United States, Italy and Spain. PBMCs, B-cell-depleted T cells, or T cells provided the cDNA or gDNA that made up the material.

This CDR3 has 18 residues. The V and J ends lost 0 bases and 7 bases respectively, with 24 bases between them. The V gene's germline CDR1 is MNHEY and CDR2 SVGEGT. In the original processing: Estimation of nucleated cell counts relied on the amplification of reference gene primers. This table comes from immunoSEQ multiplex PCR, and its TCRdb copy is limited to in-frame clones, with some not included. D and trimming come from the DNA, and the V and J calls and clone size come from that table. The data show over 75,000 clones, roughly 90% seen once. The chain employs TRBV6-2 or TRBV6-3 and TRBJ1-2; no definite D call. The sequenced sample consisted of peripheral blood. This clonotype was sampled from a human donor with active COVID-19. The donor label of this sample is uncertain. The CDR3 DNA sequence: TGTGCCAGCAGTTACTCGAGAGCAACCTCAGTGGCAGACTCTGGCTACACCTTC. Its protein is CASSYSRATSVADSGYTF.